This T cell receptor (beta chain) was sequenced for a study of blood T cells in healthy people across ages (dated by TCRdb to 2013 to 2016). As for the study more broadly: In model experiments, template switching captured roughly one uniquely barcoded TCR beta cDNA molecule for every two T cells. To avoid experimental bias, donors of different ages were distributed randomly across sequencing lanes. Four age groups were formed from the donors: young (average about 15 years), middle-aged (approximately 39), aged (around 62) and long-lived (roughly 81). The study analyzed two additional independent replicas of 1 million unique cDNA reads from the same blood draw for two donors, one aged 18 to 30 and one aged 80 or older. Age-related changes in TCR beta repertoire diversity were measured in the study by deep sequencing normalized with unique cDNA molecular identifiers. What the work shows at the level of the full study, not this receptor alone: Observed TCR beta diversity correlated strongly with the percentage of naive T cells measured by flow cytometry. Observed TCR beta diversity per million T cells fell roughly linearly with age, and a significant reduction was already apparent by age around 40. Because profiling used bulk unsorted PBMCs, naive and antigen-experienced compartments could not be compared conclusively. Because the CMV infection status of the donors was unknown, age-related changes in expanded clonotypes may potentially have been confounded. Estimates of total diversity based on one million sequenced T cells were considered lower bounds and underestimates. Compared with the aged group, the long-lived group had more naive CD4+ T cells, fewer expanded clones and increased TCR diversity, suggesting age selection.

This clonotype showed up just a few times. No antigen is known for it. No base quality information exists; no much larger clone differs at one position. The donors were roughly 39 Caucasian individuals from Russia, aged roughly 6 to 100 years, who were systemically healthy. Roughly 11 milliliters of peripheral blood were drawn from each donor into EDTA-treated Vacutainer tubes. Ficoll-Paque density-gradient centrifugation was used to isolate PBMCs, with at least 7 million per sample. Total RNA was extracted from PBMCs with Trizol reagent, with at least 6 micrograms obtained per sample. For every donor, flow cytometry on a PBMC aliquot measured the percentage of naive CD45RAhigh/CD27high T cells. Cut back by 5 bases and 8 bases, the V and J ends lie 11 bases apart. Spanning cysteine to phenylalanine, the CDR3 consists of 12 amino acids. The read is trimmed to its CDR3 DNA, 36 bases read in frame from base 1.

Library generation was performed with 5' RACE. Sequencing was performed on an Illumina HiSeq 2500. A second about 7 to 11 cycle PCR used a sample-barcoded 5' primer and a J-beta primer mix. A template-switch 5' adaptor carrying 12 random nucleotides introduced a unique molecular identifier onto each TCR beta cDNA molecule. Each sample yielded at least 2.5 million CDR3-containing paired-end reads. All of the RNA was converted into first-strand cDNA using the Mint cDNA synthesis kit, with a TRBC-specific oligonucleotide serving as the primer. Following uracil-DNA glycosylase treatment, a first 18-cycle PCR with universal primers M1SS and BC2_uni_R was performed on all cDNA. Turning to the authors' computational methods: Normalization of each sample was performed by random selection of 1 million high-quality reads, each carrying a distinct molecular identifier. Instead of being binned into consensus sequences, reads with shared molecular identifiers were discarded. MiTCR, run with a Q25 quality threshold and the strictest error-elimination algorithm, handled CDR3 identification, clonotype clustering and error correction. A nonparametric unseen species model with Euler transformation was used to estimate lower-bound total TCR beta diversity. TCRdb cleaned the public reads at Q25 with fastp, built clones with MiXCR and kept in-frame beta chains. Every CDR3 protein is listed once, alongside the most common genes and DNA of its rows. TCRdb's processing, not the study's, gives the V and J calls here. The sample yields some 860,000 distinct CDR3 sequences; just over 55% were counted once. The top ten clones comprise roughly 25% of the sample.

The rearrangement combines TRBV12-3 or TRBV12-4 with TRBJ2-3; no D segment can be confidently identified. Sequenced material: blood. This receptor was taken from a man aged 35 to 55 in good health. The DNA is TGTGCCAGCAGTCCCCTCTCGGGTACGCAGTATTTT. Translation gives CASSPLSGTQYF.